The rows below give T cell receptor beta chains drawn from one sample of a study of T cell clones after liver transplantation. The protocol was immunoSEQ multiplex PCR, while the TCRdb copy is restricted to in-frame clones and leaves out a portion. The table includes tens of thousands of clones, around 92% detected once. Sample: CD4+ T cells from blood, taken roughly 26 months after liver transplant. Receptors were obtained from a human patient who received a liver transplant. Some T cells may possibly be graft donor cells. Both conserved end residues are part of each CDR3. Each record gives: D gene, V gene, J gene, clone size, CDR3 DNA, CDR3 protein. The D gene is left open where the match is weak. Size is stated for part of the rows, as once, few or many counts, or as a class when the clone is expanded.

D: .
V: TRBV5-1
J: TRBJ2-3
size: few
DNA: TGCGCCAGCAGCGTGGACTCGGAACGGCAGTATTTT
CDR3: CASSVDSERQYF

D: TRBD2
V: TRBV15
J: TRBJ2-1
size: .
DNA: TGTGCCACCAGCAGAGAAGGGGAGGGTGAGCAGTTCTTC
CDR3: CATSREGEGEQFF

D: TRBD2
V: TRBV19
J: TRBJ2-7
size: .
DNA: TGTGCCAGTAGTATAGGCGGTAGCGGGACCTACGAGCAGTACTTC
CDR3: CASSIGGSGTYEQYF

D: .
V: TRBV5-1
J: TRBJ1-1
size: .
DNA: TGCGCCAGCAGCTTGTCTTGGGGGCGGGACACTGAAGCTTTCTTT
CDR3: CASSLSWGRDTEAFF

D: TRBD2
V: TRBV28
J: TRBJ2-5
size: .
DNA: TGTGCCAGCAGAACTAGCGGGAGAGAGACCCAGTACTTC
CDR3: CASRTSGRETQYF

D: .
V: TRBV28
J: TRBJ1-2
size: .
DNA: TGTGCCAGCAGTTTATGGCAAGGCGGCGGGGAGAACTATGGCTACACCTTC
CDR3: CASSLWQGGGENYGYTF

D: .
V: TRBV5-1
J: TRBJ2-2
size: .
DNA: TGCGCCAGCAGCTTTCAAGCCGTGAACACCGGGGAGCTGTTTTTT
CDR3: CASSFQAVNTGELFF

D: TRBD1
V: TRBV4-1
J: TRBJ1-1
size: few
DNA: TGCGCCAGCAGCCGGATCGCCCGGGACAGGGAGAACAGTGAAGCTTTCTTT
CDR3: CASSRIARDRENSEAFF

D: .
V: TRBV28
J: TRBJ1-5
size: once
DNA: TGTGCCAGCAAGGGGGGGTATAGCAATCAGCCCCAGCATTTT
CDR3: CASKGGYSNQPQHF

D: TRBD2
V: TRBV5-1
J: TRBJ2-2
size: .
DNA: TGCGCCAGCAGCGGGACTAGCGGGAGCAGCACCGGGGAGCTGTTTTTT
CDR3: CASSGTSGSSTGELFF

D: .
V: TRBV19
J: TRBJ2-7
size: .
DNA: TGTGCCAGTAGTATAGGGACTAAGGGCTACGAGCAGTATTTC
CDR3: CASSIGTKGYEQYF

D: TRBD2
V: TRBV27
J: TRBJ2-3
size: .
DNA: TGTGCCAGCAGCCACAGGACTAGCGGGAGCCCAGATACGCAGTATTTT
CDR3: CASSHRTSGSPDTQYF

D: TRBD2
V: TRBV6-4
J: TRBJ2-1
size: .
DNA: TGTGCCAGCAGCGCTACTAGCGGGAGGGCCAATGAGCAGTTCTTC
CDR3: CASSATSGRANEQFF

D: .
V: TRBV7-2
J: TRBJ1-5
size: .
DNA: TGTGCCAGCGGTCCGGGACGCAATCAGCCCCAGCATTTT
CDR3: CASGPGRNQPQHF

D: .
V: TRBV19
J: TRBJ2-3
size: .
DNA: TGTGCCAGTAGAGGGGGTTCAGATACGCAGTATTTT
CDR3: CASRGGSDTQYF

D: .
V: TRBV11-2
J: TRBJ1-3
size: .
DNA: TGTGCCAGCAGCTTAGTTGGAAACACCATATATTTT
CDR3: CASSLVGNTIYF

D: .
V: TRBV5-4
J: TRBJ2-7
size: .
DNA: TGTGCCAGCAGCTTGGGGACATTAAGCTCCTACGAGCAGTACTTC
CDR3: CASSLGTLSSYEQYF

D: .
V: TRBV5-4
J: TRBJ2-2
size: .
DNA: TGTGCCAGCCGGGTAGCGCTAAACACCGGGGAGCTGTTTTTT
CDR3: CASRVALNTGELFF

D: TRBD2
V: TRBV19
J: TRBJ2-7
size: .
DNA: TGTGCCAGTAGTTCCATAGCGGGAGCATCCTACGAGCAGTACTTC
CDR3: CASSSIAGASYEQYF

D: .
V: TRBV19
J: TRBJ2-4
size: .
DNA: TGTGCCAGTAGTCAGGGCGCCAAAAACATTCAGTACTTC
CDR3: CASSQGAKNIQYF

D: TRBD1
V: TRBV19
J: TRBJ2-4
size: few
DNA: TGTGCCAGTAGTACCTCCAGTACAGGGGGCTCCAAAAACATTCAGTACTTC
CDR3: CASSTSSTGGSKNIQYF

D: .
V: TRBV7-9
J: TRBJ1-1
size: .
DNA: TGTGCCAGCAGCTTAGCGCCCGGCGGGGGGGGAGCTGAAGCTTTCTTT
CDR3: CASSLAPGGGGAEAFF

D: .
V: TRBV28
J: TRBJ2-1
size: .
DNA: TGTGCCAGCAGGTCCGGGACTGAGCAGTTCTTC
CDR3: CASRSGTEQFF

D: .
V: TRBV2
J: TRBJ2-5
size: once
DNA: TGTGCCAGCGGGAAAGAGGTAGAAGAGACCCAGTACTTC
CDR3: CASGKEVEETQYF

D: .
V: TRBV7-2
J: TRBJ2-2
size: .
DNA: TGTGCCAGCAGCTTAGGAGGGGACACCGGGGAGCTGTTTTTT
CDR3: CASSLGGDTGELFF

D: TRBD1
V: TRBV25-1
J: TRBJ2-7
size: .
DNA: TGTGCCAGCAGTGAACACGGGACAGGCTACGAGCAGTACTTC
CDR3: CASSEHGTGYEQYF

D: TRBD2
V: TRBV19
J: TRBJ2-1
size: .
DNA: TGTGCCAGTAGCCCGCCTAGCGGGTACAATGAGCAGTTCTTC
CDR3: CASSPPSGYNEQFF

D: .
V: TRBV6-1
J: TRBJ2-6
size: .
DNA: TGTGCCAGCAGCGTCCTCTCTGGGGCCAACGTCCTGACTTTC
CDR3: CASSVLSGANVLTF

D: .
V: TRBV28
J: TRBJ2-7
size: .
DNA: TGTGCCAGCAGTTTACCCTTACAGGGGACTTCCTACGAGCAGTACTTC
CDR3: CASSLPLQGTSYEQYF

D: TRBD2
V: TRBV4-1
J: TRBJ2-7
size: once
DNA: TGCGCCAGCAGCCAATTTCCGGGACTAACAAGCTACGAGCAGTACTTC
CDR3: CASSQFPGLTSYEQYF

D: .
V: TRBV5-1
J: TRBJ2-1
size: .
DNA: TGCGCCAGCAGCCCTCAGCGACAGGATGAGCAGTTCTTC
CDR3: CASSPQRQDEQFF

D: .
V: TRBV7-9
J: TRBJ2-7
size: .
DNA: TGTGCCAGCAGCTCCCTGGCTGGGGCATCCTACGAGCAGTACTTC
CDR3: CASSSLAGASYEQYF

D: TRBD2
V: TRBV4-3
J: TRBJ2-2
size: once
DNA: TGCGCCAGCAGGAGGGCGACCTTGGGAGCGGGAGGGCAATTAGCCGGGGAGCTGTTTTTT
CDR3: CASRRATLGAGGQLAGELFF

D: TRBD2
V: TRBV18
J: TRBJ2-1
size: .
DNA: TGTGCCAGCTCACCAGGGGGCGGGAGGCCGGAGCAGTTCTTC
CDR3: CASSPGGGRPEQFF

D: .
V: TRBV15
J: TRBJ2-2
size: .
DNA: TGTGCCACCAGCATCGAGCGGACTAACACCGGGGAGCTGTTTTTT
CDR3: CATSIERTNTGELFF

D: .
V: TRBV28
J: TRBJ1-3
size: .
DNA: TGTGCCAGCCACAGGGACTTTACTGGAAACACCATATATTTT
CDR3: CASHRDFTGNTIYF

D: .
V: TRBV9
J: TRBJ2-7
size: .
DNA: TGTGCCAGCAGCATTTCTCTAAGGGACCGGGAGCAGTACTTC
CDR3: CASSISLRDREQYF

D: .
V: TRBV5-1
J: TRBJ1-1
size: .
DNA: TGCGCCAGCAGCTTGGGGCATGGGGGCTCTTACACTGAAGCTTTCTTT
CDR3: CASSLGHGGSYTEAFF

D: TRBD2
V: TRBV7-6
J: TRBJ2-7
size: .
DNA: TGTGCCAGCAGCCCCGCTGTAGCGGGAGTGTCGGGTGAGCAGTACTTC
CDR3: CASSPAVAGVSGEQYF

D: .
V: TRBV11-3
J: TRBJ2-2
size: .
DNA: TGTGCCAGCAGCCCAGCCTGGGGGCTCGGAACCGGGGAGCTGTTTTTT
CDR3: CASSPAWGLGTGELFF

D: .
V: TRBV6-5
J: TRBJ2-7
size: .
DNA: TGTGCCAGCAGTCAGCCGGGGACCTACGAGCAGTACTTC
CDR3: CASSQPGTYEQYF

D: .
V: TRBV30
J: TRBJ1-5
size: .
DNA: TGTGCCTGGAGTGTACGGGAGACCAATCAGCCCCAGCATTTT
CDR3: CAWSVRETNQPQHF

D: TRBD1
V: TRBV7-9
J: TRBJ2-2
size: .
DNA: TGTGCCAGCAGCTTCCCAAAGGACAGGGTTGAGTCCGGGGAGCTGTTTTTT
CDR3: CASSFPKDRVESGELFF

D: TRBD1
V: TRBV18
J: TRBJ1-1
size: .
DNA: TGTGCCAGCTCAACCAGGGGGCTGAACACTGAAGCTTTCTTT
CDR3: CASSTRGLNTEAFF

D: TRBD2
V: TRBV28
J: TRBJ2-7
size: .
DNA: TGTGCCAGCACTACGGGAGGGGACATAAACTACGAGCAGTACTTC
CDR3: CASTTGGDINYEQYF

D: .
V: TRBV11-3
J: TRBJ2-5
size: .
DNA: TGTGCCAGCAGCCAGACGAGGGCTGGGACCCAGTACTTC
CDR3: CASSQTRAGTQYF

D: .
V: TRBV5-1
J: TRBJ2-1
size: .
DNA: TGCGCCAGCAGCTTGGCCACCAGCGGATCCTACAATGAGCAGTTCTTC
CDR3: CASSLATSGSYNEQFF